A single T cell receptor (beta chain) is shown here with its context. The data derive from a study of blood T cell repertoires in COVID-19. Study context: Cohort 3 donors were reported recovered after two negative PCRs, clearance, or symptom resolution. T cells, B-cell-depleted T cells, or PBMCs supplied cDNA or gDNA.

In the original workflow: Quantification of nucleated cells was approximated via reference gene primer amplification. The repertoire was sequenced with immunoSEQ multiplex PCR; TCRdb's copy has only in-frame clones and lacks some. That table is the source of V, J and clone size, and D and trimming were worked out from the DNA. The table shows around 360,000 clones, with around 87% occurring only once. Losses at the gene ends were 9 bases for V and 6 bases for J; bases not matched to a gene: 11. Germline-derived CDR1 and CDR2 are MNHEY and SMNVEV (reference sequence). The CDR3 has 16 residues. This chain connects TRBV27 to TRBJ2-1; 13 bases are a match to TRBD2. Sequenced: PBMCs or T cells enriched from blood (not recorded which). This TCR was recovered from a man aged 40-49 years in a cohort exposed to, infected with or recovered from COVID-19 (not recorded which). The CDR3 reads CARLCSGLAGLNEQFF. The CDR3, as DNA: TGTGCCAGGCTCTGCTCGGGACTAGCGGGACTCAATGAGCAGTTCTTC.